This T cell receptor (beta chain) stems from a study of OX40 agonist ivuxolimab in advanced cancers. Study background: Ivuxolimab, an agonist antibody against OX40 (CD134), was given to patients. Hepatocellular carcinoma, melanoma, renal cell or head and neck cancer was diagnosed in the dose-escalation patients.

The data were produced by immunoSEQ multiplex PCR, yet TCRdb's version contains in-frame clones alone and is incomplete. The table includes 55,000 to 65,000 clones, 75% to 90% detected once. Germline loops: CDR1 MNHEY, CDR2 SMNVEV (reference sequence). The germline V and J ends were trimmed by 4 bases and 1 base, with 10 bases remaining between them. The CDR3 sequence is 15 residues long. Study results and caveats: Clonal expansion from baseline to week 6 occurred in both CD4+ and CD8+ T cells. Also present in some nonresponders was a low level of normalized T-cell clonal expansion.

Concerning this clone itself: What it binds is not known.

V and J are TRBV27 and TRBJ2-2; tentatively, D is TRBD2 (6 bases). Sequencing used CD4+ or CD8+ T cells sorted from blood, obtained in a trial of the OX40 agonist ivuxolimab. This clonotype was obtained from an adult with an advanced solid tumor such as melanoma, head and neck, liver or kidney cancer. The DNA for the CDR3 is TGTGCCAGCAGTTGGGGGACTGGGAACACCGGGGAGCTGTTTTTT. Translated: CASSWGTGNTGELFF.